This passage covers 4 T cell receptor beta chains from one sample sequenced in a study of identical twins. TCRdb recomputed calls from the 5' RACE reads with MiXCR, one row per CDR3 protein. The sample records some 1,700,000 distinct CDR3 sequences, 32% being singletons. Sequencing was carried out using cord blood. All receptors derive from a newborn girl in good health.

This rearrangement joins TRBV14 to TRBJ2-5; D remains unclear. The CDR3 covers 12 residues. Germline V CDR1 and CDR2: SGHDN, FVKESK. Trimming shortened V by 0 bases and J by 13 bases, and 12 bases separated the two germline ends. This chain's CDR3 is CASSQDSSGRYF. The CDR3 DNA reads TGTGCCAGCAGCCAAGACAGTTCTGGACGGTACTTC.

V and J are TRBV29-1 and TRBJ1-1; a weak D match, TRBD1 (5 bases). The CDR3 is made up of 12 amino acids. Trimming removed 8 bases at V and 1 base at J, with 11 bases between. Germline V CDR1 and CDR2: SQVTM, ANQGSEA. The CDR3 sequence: CSLRRGNTEAFF. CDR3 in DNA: TGCAGCCTTCGTAGGGGGAACACTGAAGCTTTCTTT. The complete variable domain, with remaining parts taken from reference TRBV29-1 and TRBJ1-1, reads SAVISQKPSRDICQRGTSLTIQCQVDSQVTMMFWYRQQPGQSLTLIATANQGSEATYESGFVIDKFPISRPNLTFSTLTVSNMSPEDSSIYLCSLRRGNTEAFFGQGTRLTVV.

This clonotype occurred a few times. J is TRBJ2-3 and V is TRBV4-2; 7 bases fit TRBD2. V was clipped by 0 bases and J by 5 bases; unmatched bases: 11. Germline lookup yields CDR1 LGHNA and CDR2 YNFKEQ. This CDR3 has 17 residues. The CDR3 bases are TGTGCCAGCAGCCAAGAAAGAATGGCGGGAGCTCGAGATACGCAGTATTTT. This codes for CASSQERMAGARDTQYF.

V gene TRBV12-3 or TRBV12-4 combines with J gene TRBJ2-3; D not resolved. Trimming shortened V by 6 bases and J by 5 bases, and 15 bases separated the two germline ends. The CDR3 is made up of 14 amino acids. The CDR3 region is CASSLFRVIDTQYF. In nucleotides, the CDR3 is TGTGCCAGCAGCCTCTTTCGGGTGATAGATACGCAGTATTTT.